This TCR beta chain emerged from a study of shared clonotypes between healthy human individuals. Per the germline V gene, CDR1 is SEHNR and CDR2 is FQNEAQ (reference sequence). The germline V and J ends were trimmed by 1 base and 6 bases, with 12 bases remaining between them. The CDR3 runs 14 residues. The naive CD8 subset, CD45RO-negative cells positively selected for CCR7, excluded terminally differentiated effector memory CD45RA+ cells. Overall study results and limits: In contrast to clonotypes shared by all four donors, non-shared clonotypes had lower generation probabilities.

Note on this clone: Its antigen is unknown.

Clones were sequenced by immunoSEQ multiplex PCR, and TCRdb holds only the in-frame ones, with some missing. In the table there are 2 million or so clones, roughly 94% of which are singletons. The sequence was collected from a man between 18 and 29 years old in good health. Sequences were obtained from naive CD8+ T cells sorted from blood. The chain is built from TRBV7-9 and TRBJ1-2; the D is unclear. CDR3 in DNA: TGTGCCAGCAGCTTAGTGAGGATCCCGAATGGCTACACCTTC. It specifies CASSLVRIPNGYTF.